A selection of T cell receptor beta chains follows, all from one sample in a study of blood T cell repertoires in COVID-19. Profiled with immunoSEQ multiplex PCR; TCRdb holds only in-frame clones, not every one. Among 45,000 to 60,000 clones listed, 75% to 90% were seen once. Material: peripheral blood. The receptors were gathered from a human donor in a cohort sampled during active COVID-19. CDR3s include the opening cysteine and the closing phenylalanine or tryptophan. The D gene is left open where the match is weak. Clone size is given for some rows only: seen once, a few or many times, or a class if the clone is expanded.

TRBJ2-2	NA	TRBV24-1	TRBD1	CATSDDGTANTGELFF	TGTGCCACCAGTGATGACGGGACAGCCAACACCGGGGAGCTGTTTTTT
TRBJ1-6	NA	TRBV5-6	TRBD1	CASSTRQGQALHF	TGTGCCAGCAGCACGCGACAGGGGCAGGCCCTCCACTTT
TRBJ1-3	NA	TRBV4-2	NA	CASSPQLQQKSSGNTIYF	TGTGCCAGCAGCCCCCAGCTCCAACAGAAGAGCTCTGGAAACACCATATATTTT
TRBJ1-1	NA	TRBV27	NA	CASIVGGTEAFF	TGTGCCAGCATTGTCGGAGGCACTGAAGCTTTCTTT
TRBJ1-6	NA	TRBV25-1	TRBD1	CASSEYGTGRSYNSPLHF	TGTGCCAGCAGTGAATACGGGACAGGGCGTTCCTATAATTCACCCCTCCACTTT
TRBJ1-3	NA	TRBV6-5	NA	CASSYEFRLSGNTIYF	TGTGCCAGCAGTTATGAGTTCAGGCTCTCTGGAAACACCATATATTTT
TRBJ1-5	NA	TRBV19	NA	CASSRAGALGQPQHF	TGTGCCAGTAGTAGGGCAGGGGCGTTAGGACAGCCCCAGCATTTT
TRBJ1-2	few	TRBV5-4	NA	CASSLGTKIGYTF	TGTGCCAGCAGCCTAGGGACAAAGATTGGCTACACCTTC
TRBJ1-2	few	TRBV9	TRBD1	CASARDRGNYGYTF	TGTGCCAGTGCCCGGGACAGGGGGAACTATGGCTACACCTTC
TRBJ2-3	NA	TRBV7-2	TRBD2	CASSPTGGVTDTQYF	TGTGCCAGCAGCCCAACGGGGGGGGTCACAGATACGCAGTATTTT
TRBJ1-1	once	TRBV19	NA	CASSYGAGLVTEAFF	TGTGCCAGTAGTTATGGGGCAGGGCTGGTCACTGAAGCTTTCTTT
TRBJ2-1	few	TRBV14	NA	CASSRAVRGSIQFF	TGTGCCAGCAGCCGAGCGGTCCGGGGATCAATCCAGTTCTTC
TRBJ2-7	NA	TRBV7-2	TRBD1	CASSFWTGNDEQYF	TGTGCCAGCAGCTTTTGGACAGGGAACGACGAGCAGTACTTC
TRBJ1-4	NA	TRBV7-2	NA	CASSLSGATNEKLFF	TGTGCCAGCAGCTTATCGGGGGCAACTAATGAAAAACTGTTTTTT
TRBJ1-2	NA	TRBV18	NA	CASSPLGDDYGYTF	TGTGCCAGCTCACCACTAGGGGATGACTATGGCTACACCTTC
TRBJ2-3	NA	TRBV20-1	NA	CSASWGDGDTQYF	TGCAGTGCTAGTTGGGGGGATGGGGATACGCAGTATTTT
TRBJ2-7	NA	TRBV5-5	TRBD2	CASSLGTSGSLGREQYF	TGTGCCAGCAGCTTAGGAACTAGCGGGAGTCTGGGTCGCGAGCAGTACTTC
TRBJ2-3	NA	TRBV5-4	TRBD2	CASSASRLAGDTDTQYF	TGTGCCAGCAGCGCAAGCCGACTAGCGGGAGACACAGATACGCAGTATTTT
TRBJ2-2	NA	TRBV5-4	TRBD1	CASSPGQEYTGELFF	TGTGCCAGCAGCCCGGGACAGGAGTACACCGGGGAGCTGTTTTTT
TRBJ2-3	NA	TRBV2	TRBD2	CASSTSGASSTDTQYF	TGTGCCAGCAGTACTAGCGGGGCCTCTAGCACAGATACGCAGTATTTT
TRBJ2-7	once	TRBV10-3	NA	CAISGVKGDYEQYF	TGTGCCATCAGTGGCGTTAAGGGAGACTACGAGCAGTACTTC
TRBJ1-1	NA	TRBV30	NA	CAWRQGNTEAFF	TGTGCCTGGAGGCAGGGGAACACTGAAGCTTTCTTT
TRBJ2-1	NA	TRBV14	TRBD2	CASSHPPSGGSYNEQFF	TGTGCCAGCAGCCATCCGCCTAGCGGGGGGTCCTACAATGAGCAGTTCTTC
TRBJ1-4	NA	TRBV29-1	NA	CSVGLGEKLFF	TGCAGCGTCGGTCTCGGTGAAAAACTGTTTTTT
TRBJ2-7	NA	TRBV7-9	TRBD1	CASSLLETGAYMEQYF	TGTGCCAGCAGCCTACTCGAGACAGGGGCTTATATGGAGCAGTACTTC
TRBJ2-7	NA	TRBV18	NA	CASSPLRSATYEQYF	TGTGCCAGCTCACCACTCAGGTCCGCTACCTACGAGCAGTACTTC
TRBJ2-1	NA	TRBV15	TRBD2	CATSREAGGENEQFF	TGTGCCACCAGCAGAGAAGCGGGAGGGGAGAATGAGCAGTTCTTC
TRBJ1-1	NA	TRBV29-1	NA	CSVGARGNTEAFF	TGCAGCGTCGGAGCCAGGGGGAACACTGAAGCTTTCTTT
TRBJ2-7	NA	TRBV19	NA	CASSIAPTYEQYF	TGTGCCAGTAGTATAGCCCCAACCTACGAGCAGTACTTC